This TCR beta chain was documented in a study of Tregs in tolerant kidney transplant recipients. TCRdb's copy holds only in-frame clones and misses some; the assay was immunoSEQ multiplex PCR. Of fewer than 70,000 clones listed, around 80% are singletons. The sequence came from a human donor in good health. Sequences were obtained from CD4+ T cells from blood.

CDR3 coding DNA: TGTGCCACCAGCAGGCCAGCGGGGCCCGGGGGACTCCAAGAGACCCAGTACTTC. Its translation: CATSRPAGPGGLQETQYF. The chain carries TRBV15 and TRBJ2-5; 7 bases fit TRBD2. The V gene's germline CDR1 is LNHNV and CDR2 YYDKDF (reference sequence). Trimming removed 3 bases from V and 1 base from J; junction bases left unmatched: 14. CDR3 length: 18 residues.